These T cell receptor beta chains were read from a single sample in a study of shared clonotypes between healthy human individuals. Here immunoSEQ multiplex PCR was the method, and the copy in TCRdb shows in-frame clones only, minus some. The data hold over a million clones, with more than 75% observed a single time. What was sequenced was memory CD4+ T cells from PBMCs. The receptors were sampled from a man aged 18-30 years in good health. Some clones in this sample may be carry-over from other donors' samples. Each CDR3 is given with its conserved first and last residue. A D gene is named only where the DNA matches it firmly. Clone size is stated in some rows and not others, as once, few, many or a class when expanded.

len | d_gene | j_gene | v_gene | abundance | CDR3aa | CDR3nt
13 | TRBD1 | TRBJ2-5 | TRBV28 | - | CASSRTGEETQYF | TGTGCCAGCAGCAGGACAGGGGAGGAGACCCAGTACTTC
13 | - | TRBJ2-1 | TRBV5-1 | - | CASSNQGSPKQFF | TGCGCCAGCAGCAACCAGGGTTCCCCCAAGCAGTTCTTC
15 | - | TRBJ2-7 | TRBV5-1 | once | CASRGAAGRAYEQYF | TGCGCCAGCAGGGGGGCGGCAGGGCGCGCCTACGAGCAGTACTTC
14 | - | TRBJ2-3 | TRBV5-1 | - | CASSSYGQLDTQYF | TGCGCCAGCAGCTCTTACGGACAGCTAGATACGCAGTATTTT
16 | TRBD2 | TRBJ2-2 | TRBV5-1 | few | CASSLGVAGVVGELFF | TGCGCCAGCAGTCTCGGGGTAGCGGGAGTCGTCGGGGAGCTGTTTTTT
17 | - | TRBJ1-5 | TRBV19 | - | CASSIFAGEYSNQPQHF | TGTGCCAGTAGTATCTTTGCGGGGGAATATAGCAATCAGCCCCAGCATTTT
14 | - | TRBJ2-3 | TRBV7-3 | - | CASSLLGTKDTQYF | TGTGCCAGCAGCCTCCTCGGGACGAAGGATACGCAGTATTTT
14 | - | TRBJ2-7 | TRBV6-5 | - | CASSYGYGSYEQYF | TGTGCCAGCAGTTACGGCTACGGATCCTACGAGCAGTACTTC
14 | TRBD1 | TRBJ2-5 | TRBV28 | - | CASSAQGVRETQYF | TGTGCCAGCAGCGCTCAGGGGGTTCGGGAGACCCAGTACTTC
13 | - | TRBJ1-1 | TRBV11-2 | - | CASSQSQNTEAFF | TGTGCCAGCAGCCAATCACAAAACACTGAAGCTTTCTTT
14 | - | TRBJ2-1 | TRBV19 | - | CASSTTGGGNEQFF | TGTGCCAGTAGTACGACAGGTGGTGGGAATGAGCAGTTCTTC
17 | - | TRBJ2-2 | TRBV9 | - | CASSPRTLGGGTGELFF | TGTGCCAGCAGCCCCCGTACGTTGGGGGGAGGCACCGGGGAGCTGTTTTTT
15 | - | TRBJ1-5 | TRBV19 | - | CASRLRDGPNQPQHF | TGTGCCAGTAGACTCCGGGACGGCCCCAATCAGCCCCAGCATTTT